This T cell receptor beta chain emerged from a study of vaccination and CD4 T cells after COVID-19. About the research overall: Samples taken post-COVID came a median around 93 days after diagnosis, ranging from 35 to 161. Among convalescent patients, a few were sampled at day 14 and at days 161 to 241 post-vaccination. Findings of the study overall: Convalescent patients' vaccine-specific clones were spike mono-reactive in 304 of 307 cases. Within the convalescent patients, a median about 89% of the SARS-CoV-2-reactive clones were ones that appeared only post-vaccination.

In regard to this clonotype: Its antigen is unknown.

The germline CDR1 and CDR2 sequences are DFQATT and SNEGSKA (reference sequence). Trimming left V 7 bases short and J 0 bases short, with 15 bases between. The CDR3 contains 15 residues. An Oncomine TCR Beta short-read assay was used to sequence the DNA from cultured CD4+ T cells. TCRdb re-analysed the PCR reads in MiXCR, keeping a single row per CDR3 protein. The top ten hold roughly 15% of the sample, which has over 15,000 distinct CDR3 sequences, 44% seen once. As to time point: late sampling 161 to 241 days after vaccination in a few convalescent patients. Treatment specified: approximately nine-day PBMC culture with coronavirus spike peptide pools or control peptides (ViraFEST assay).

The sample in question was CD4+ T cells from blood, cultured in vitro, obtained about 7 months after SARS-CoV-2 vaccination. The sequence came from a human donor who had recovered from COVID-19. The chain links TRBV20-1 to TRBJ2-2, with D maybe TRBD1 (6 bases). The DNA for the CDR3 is TGCAGTGTAATAAACAGGGTGACGAACACCGGGGAGCTGTTTTTT. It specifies CSVINRVTNTGELFF.